The sequence of this T cell receptor (beta chain) was determined in a study of shared clonotypes between healthy human individuals. Concerning this clone: The antigen is unknown.

The study's findings and limits: Rarefaction revealed incomplete sorted-subset sequencing despite large depth.

Profiling relied on immunoSEQ multiplex PCR, and the TCRdb table lists in-frame clones only, not all of them. This table has some 2,400,000 clones, around 95% appearing once. What was sequenced was naive CD4+ T cells sorted from blood. Subset of the sample: CD45RA+ positively selected. This sequence was found in a man younger than 35 in good health.

The CDR3 region has the DNA TGTGCCAGCAGAACGAGCGGAGCCAAAAACATTCAGTACTTC. Encoded protein: CASRTSGAKNIQYF. The chain couples TRBV6-5 to TRBJ2-4; a weak D match, TRBD2 (5 bases). V was clipped by 6 bases and J by 0 bases, with 9 bases between them. Germline values: CDR1 MNHEY, CDR2 SVGAGI. The CDR3 covers 14 residues.